The count of the clone carrying this TCR beta chain is one. The data stem from a study of blood T cell repertoires in COVID-19. The repertoire was sequenced with immunoSEQ multiplex PCR; TCRdb's copy has only in-frame clones and lacks some. The repertoire holds 120,000 to 150,000 clones, about 90% seen once, with 4% in the top ten. Germline V gene sequence: CDR1 ENHRY, CDR2 SYGVKD. CDR3 length: 16 residues. The V gene end was trimmed by 0 bases and the J gene end by 6 bases; junction bases not matched to a gene: 6. The chain couples TRBV10-3 to TRBJ1-2, with 11 bases fitting TRBD1. The material sequenced was PBMCs or T cells enriched from blood (not recorded which). The source of this sequence is a woman aged 40 to 50 who had been exposed to COVID-19. The CDR3 protein is CAISESGQGARDGYTF. CDR3 sequence (DNA): TGTGCCATCAGTGAGTCTGGACAGGGGGCGCGGGATGGCTACACCTTC.